The TCR beta chain described here comes from a study of blood T cell repertoires in COVID-19. Turning to the study itself: The origin of the acute and convalescent COVID-19 samples was the United States, Italy and Spain.

Study processing details: Estimation of nucleated cell counts was performed using reference gene primer amplification. TCRdb's table, derived via immunoSEQ multiplex PCR, lists solely in-frame clones and lacks some. That table furnishes V, J and clone size, whereas the DNA furnished D and trimming. The repertoire has around 200,000 clones, 70% to 90% of them found once; the top ten carry 10% to 15%. CDR3 length: 13 amino acids. Per germline, CDR1 SQVTM and CDR2 ANQGSEA. The V and J ends lost 6 bases and 4 bases respectively, with 16 bases between them. The chain has TRBV29-1 and TRBJ2-7; maybe TRBD2 (6 bases). The sequenced sample was peripheral blood. The sequence was collected from a woman aged 18-29 years who had recovered from COVID-19. DNA for the CDR3: TGCAGCGTCGCGGGACGGAGGACTTACGAGCAGTACTTC. Encoded protein: CSVAGRRTYEQYF.